These T cell receptor beta chains were read from a single sample in a study of shared clonotypes between healthy human individuals. Assay used: immunoSEQ multiplex PCR; TCRdb lists only in-frame clones, some missing. The data contain roughly 2,000,000 clones, roughly 94% of them singletons. The sample taken for sequencing was naive CD8+ T cells sorted from blood. The receptors stem from a man younger than 30 in good health. Each CDR3 is given with its conserved first and last residue. Each record gives: J gene, D gene, V gene, clone size, CDR3 DNA, CDR3 protein. D genes are given only for firm matches. Clone size, where shown, is once, few, many, or a class for clones that have expanded.

>TRBJ1-1|-|TRBV6-5|-
TGTGCCAGCACGGGTAACACTGAAGCTTTCTTT
CASTGNTEAFF
>TRBJ1-5|-|TRBV14|-
TGTGCCAGCAGCCGCCCGTCAGGGGAGAGAAATCAGCCCCAGCATTTT
CASSRPSGERNQPQHF
>TRBJ2-2|-|TRBV6-5|-
TGTGCCAGCAGTTACGTCGGCAGCAACACCGGGGAGCTGTTTTTT
CASSYVGSNTGELFF
>TRBJ2-7|TRBD1|TRBV28|-
TGTGCCAGCAGTTCGGGACAGTCGACCTACGAGCAGTACTTC
CASSSGQSTYEQYF
>TRBJ2-2|-|TRBV5-8|-
TGTGCCAGCAGCTCGGACGGGAACACCGGGGAGCTGTTTTTT
CASSSDGNTGELFF
>TRBJ2-3|-|TRBV6-1|-
TGTGCCAGCAGTGAGTCCCAGTATTTT
CASSESQYF
>TRBJ1-1|-|TRBV7-9|-
TGTGCCAGCAGCTCCCTCCCGTACACTGAAGCTTTCTTT
CASSSLPYTEAFF
>TRBJ2-5|TRBD2|TRBV5-1|-
TGCGCCAGCAGCTGGCCGGAGGAGCGGGAGGGCGGAGAGACCCAGTACTTC
CASSWPEEREGGETQYF
>TRBJ1-2|-|TRBV6-5|once
TGTGCCAGCAGTTACTCTACAGATAACTATGGCTACACCTTC
CASSYSTDNYGYTF
>TRBJ2-7|-|TRBV6-5|-
TGTGCCAGCAGTTACAGTTACATTGACTACGAGCAGTACTTC
CASSYSYIDYEQYF
>TRBJ2-7|-|TRBV7-2|once
TGTGCCAGCAGCTCCGGGATCTCCTACGAGCAGTACTTC
CASSSGISYEQYF
>TRBJ1-6|-|TRBV30|-
TGTGCCTGGAGCGATGGGATCAGCTCCTATAATTCACCCCTCCACTTT
CAWSDGISSYNSPLHF
>TRBJ2-7|TRBD1|TRBV7-8|-
TGTGCCAGCAGCTTAGGGACAGGCTACGAGCAGTACTTC
CASSLGTGYEQYF
>TRBJ1-2|TRBD1|TRBV6-6|-
TGTGCCAGCAGTGTAAGGGGACAGGGAGATGGCTACACCTTC
CASSVRGQGDGYTF
>TRBJ2-5|-|TRBV5-4|-
TGTGCCAGCAGCTTGACGGGGTCCGAAGAGACCCAGTACTTC
CASSLTGSEETQYF
>TRBJ2-1|-|TRBV6-5|-
TGTGCCAGCAGTCCCGGGATCAACAATGAGCAGTTCTTC
CASSPGINNEQFF
>TRBJ2-1|-|TRBV7-6|-
TGTGCCAGCAGCTTAGGTCGGACCGGCGTTGTGACCGATGAGCAGTTCTTC
CASSLGRTGVVTDEQFF
>TRBJ1-2|-|TRBV5-1|-
TGCGCCAGCAGCCTGGGTGAGACAGGTAGTGGCTACACCTTC
CASSLGETGSGYTF
>TRBJ2-3|-|TRBV6-6|-
TGTGGCTGGCCCCGGAAGTGGGCAGATACGCAGTATTTT
CGWPRKWADTQYF
>TRBJ2-1|-|TRBV5-4|-
TGTGCCAGCAGTGACGTCTCGGGAGCATATGAGCAGTTCTTC
CASSDVSGAYEQFF
>TRBJ2-3|-|TRBV27|-
TGTGCCAGCACGGGAGTTTCAGATACGCAGTATTTT
CASTGVSDTQYF
>TRBJ2-6|-|TRBV6-5|-
TGTGCCGGAAGGAACTCTGGGGCCAACGTCCTGACTTTC
CAGRNSGANVLTF
>TRBJ2-3|TRBD2|TRBV30|-
TGTGCCTTGGGACTAGCGGGGGCCACAGATACGCAGTATTTT
CALGLAGATDTQYF
>TRBJ2-7|-|TRBV6-5|-
TGTGCCAGCAGTTGGGGGTATGGGCGGGACTCCTACGAGCAGTACTTC
CASSWGYGRDSYEQYF
>TRBJ2-2|TRBD1|TRBV4-3|-
TGCGCCAGCAGCATGGATTTAGGACAGGGTACCACCGGGGAGCTGTTTTTT
CASSMDLGQGTTGELFF
>TRBJ1-1|TRBD1|TRBV9|-
TGTGCCAGCAGCCCCTTTACCGGGACAGGGGGCACTGAAGCTTTCTTT
CASSPFTGTGGTEAFF
>TRBJ2-1|-|TRBV19|-
TGTGCCAGTAGTAACGATCGACTTCCCTGGGGTGAGCAGTTCTTC
CASSNDRLPWGEQFF
>TRBJ2-5|TRBD2|TRBV29-1|-
TGCAGCGTTGAGGAGGGACTAGCGGGGAACCAAGAGACCCAGTACTTC
CSVEEGLAGNQETQYF
>TRBJ2-2|-|TRBV27|-
TGTGCCAGCAGTTTAGGGTTCGCGAACACCGGGGAGCTGTTTTTT
CASSLGFANTGELFF
>TRBJ2-3|TRBD2|TRBV7-2|-
TGTGCCAGCAGGTTAGCGGGAGATCCCCGCACAGATACGCAGTATTTT
CASRLAGDPRTDTQYF
>TRBJ2-7|-|TRBV2|-
TGTGCCACAAGTCGTGGTGGGGTAAACTACGAGCAGTACTTC
CATSRGGVNYEQYF
>TRBJ2-1|-|TRBV9|-
TGTGCCAGCAGCCCGGCTCGGAGCTCCTACAATGAGCAGTTCTTC
CASSPARSSYNEQFF
>TRBJ2-1|-|TRBV6-5|-
TGTGCCAGCAGTTATTTGGACGGTAGCTCCTACAATGAGCAGTTCTTC
CASSYLDGSSYNEQFF
>TRBJ1-3|-|TRBV15|-
TGTGCCACCAGCTCATCAGAGGACACCTCTGGAAACACCATATATTTT
CATSSSEDTSGNTIYF
>TRBJ1-2|-|TRBV14|few
TGTGCCAGCAGCCAAGCTTGGTTGGATGGCTACACCTTC
CASSQAWLDGYTF
>TRBJ2-7|TRBD1|TRBV4-1|-
TGCGCCAGCAGCCGTATTCCGGGACAGGGGGTCCACGAGCAGTACTTC
CASSRIPGQGVHEQYF
>TRBJ2-7|-|TRBV11-2|-
TGTGCCAGCAGCCCCCGGGATTTGAACTACGAGCAGTACTTC
CASSPRDLNYEQYF
>TRBJ2-1|-|TRBV10-3|-
TGTGCCATCAGTGGGGTGGGGAACAATGAGCAGTTCTTC
CAISGVGNNEQFF
>TRBJ2-7|TRBD1|TRBV30|-
TGTGCCTGGAGCGCGGACAGGGGCGGGATTACCTACGAGCAGTACTTC
CAWSADRGGITYEQYF
>TRBJ2-2|-|TRBV27|-
TGTGCCAGCAGTTGGCAGACCGGGGAGCTGTTTTTT
CASSWQTGELFF
>TRBJ2-1|-|TRBV18|-
TGTGCCAGCTCACCGCGCGCTCTACTCCCTGGGGGGGCCAATGAGCAGTTCTTC
CASSPRALLPGGANEQFF
>TRBJ1-3|-|TRBV6-5|once
TGTGCCAGCAGTTACGACGGTGGGGGGCCTGGAAACACCATATATTTT
CASSYDGGGPGNTIYF
>TRBJ2-3|TRBD2|TRBV18|-
TGTGCCAGCTCACAAGATAGCGGGGGGGCTACAGATACGCAGTATTTT
CASSQDSGGATDTQYF
>TRBJ1-5|-|TRBV5-8|-
TGTGCCAGCAGCTTGGAAAATCAGCCCCAGCATTTT
CASSLENQPQHF
>TRBJ2-5|-|TRBV27|-
TGTGCCAGCAGTTTATGGGCCCGGGAGACCCAGTACTTC
CASSLWARETQYF
>TRBJ2-7|-|TRBV10-3|-
TGTGCCATCGCACCGGACAACTCCTACGAGCAGTACTTC
CAIAPDNSYEQYF
>TRBJ2-5|-|TRBV5-1|-
TGCGCCAGCAGCTTGGGAGACTTCTCGCAAGAGACCCAGTACTTC
CASSLGDFSQETQYF
>TRBJ1-2|TRBD1|TRBV7-2|few
TGTGCCAGCAGCCTGATAAGATGGGACAGGGCCTACACCTTC
CASSLIRWDRAYTF
>TRBJ2-3|-|TRBV30|-
TGTGCCTGGGAGGAGGGAGTCACAGATACGCAGTATTTT
CAWEEGVTDTQYF
>TRBJ2-7|-|TRBV7-8|-
TGTGCCAGCAGCCGGGGGACGGCCTACGAGCAGTACTTC
CASSRGTAYEQYF
>TRBJ2-2|-|TRBV4-3|-
TGCGCCAGCAGCCAAGATGCGGGGGCAAACACCGGGGAGCTGTTTTTT
CASSQDAGANTGELFF
>TRBJ2-3|TRBD1|TRBV30|-
TGTGCCTGGTCCAACGTACAGGGGGATACGCAGTATTTT
CAWSNVQGDTQYF
>TRBJ1-1|TRBD1|TRBV29-1|-
TGCAGCGTCATTACAGGGGCCACTGAAGCTTTCTTT
CSVITGATEAFF
>TRBJ2-7|-|TRBV7-2|once
TGTGCCAGCAGCTTAGGGTTTAGCAGCTACGAGCAGTACTTC
CASSLGFSSYEQYF
>TRBJ2-7|-|TRBV15|-
TGTGCCACCAGCGCCGCTATGGACTACGAGCAGTACTTC
CATSAAMDYEQYF